What follows describes a single TCR beta chain. It has no known antigen specificity. No much larger clonotype is one base removed from it; base qualities were not supplied. The data stem from a study of shared T cell receptors in the human thymus (dated by TCRdb to about 2021). In terms of the full investigation: The study investigated the way shared, self-reactive T-cell receptor alpha chains are produced in the human thymus.

The library relied on the immunoSEQ multiplex PCR assay. This immuneACCESS table, as held by TCRdb, lists in-frame sequences with V and J called but not all clones. Of the missing ones, under half trace to an unresolved V gene in checked studies; the others have no known cause. The table for this sample lists about 610,000 clones; around nine tenths of them were counted only once. The ten largest clones add up to 0.0095% to 0.011% of the sample. There are 16 amino acids in the CDR3, from cysteine to phenylalanine inclusive. The DNA shown is the 48-base CDR3, in frame from base 1. CDR1 and CDR2 are read off the germline V gene as SQVTM and ANQGSEA. V lost 4 bases and J lost 0 bases; the stretch between them is 13 bases long. These data also featured in a second study, about human thymus T cells. As the second paper documents: In Finland, the donors were immunologically healthy infants who were having open corrective cardiac surgery for congenital heart defects. The thymus tissue came from surgical resects taken out during corrective cardiac surgery. Biased V and J gene segment usage appeared to be present in both thymic and peripheral blood repertoires. According to the related research, thymic TCR repertoires were highly overlapping among unrelated individuals. The study characterized TCR alpha and beta repertoires from seven to nine infant thymus samples and a few related peripheral blood samples. Donor ages ranged from about 7 to 244 days, and the cohort comprised six or seven male and a couple of female infants. Thymocytes were mechanically released from the tissue and were stored as pellets of roughly 9.5-34 million cells at -70 degrees C. A QIAsymphony instrument was used to extract genomic DNA from the frozen cell pellets. Using the immunoSEQ multiplex PCR assay, the TCRB and TCRAD loci were amplified from a standardized quantity of quality-controlled genomic DNA. The amplicons covered the V(D)J region and were long enough to include the CDR3 and to identify the V and J genes. Amplicon sequencing was performed on an Illumina platform through the commercial immunoSEQ service. Primer bias and sequencing errors were corrected as previously described, and TCRAD and TCRB were defined on the basis of the IMGT database. Repertoires were analysed with immunoSEQ Analyzer 3.0 and VDJTools, covering basic statistics, V/J segment usage, diversity estimates, rarefaction and pairwise overlap. Diversity was estimated with Chao1, ChaoE, Efron-Thisted, Shannon and inverse Simpson indices, and also on datasets down-sampled to the smallest sample. Repertoire overlap was assessed by strict matching of CDR3 nucleotide sequence, V gene and J gene, and clustering was done by Jaccard-based multidimensional scaling. On average, roughly 810,000 unique TCRB clonotypes were obtained from thymus samples, compared with about 86,000 from blood samples.

The rearrangement joined TRBV29-1 to TRBJ2-6; a tentative D match to TRBD1 spans 5 bases. The origin of this receptor is a boy in the first two years of life with a congenital heart defect. Donor details come from another sample of the same person, matched by shared clones. The specimen sequenced was thymocytes. The DNA is as follows: TGCAGCGTTGGACCCCAGGGATGCTCTGGGGCCAACGTCCTGACTTTC. The encoded protein is CSVGPQGCSGANVLTF.